A selection of T cell receptor beta chains follows, all from one sample in a study of cytomegalovirus exposure and HLA in healthy donors. Profiling relied on immunoSEQ multiplex PCR, and the TCRdb table lists in-frame clones only, not all of them. The table records 200,000 to 250,000 clones, approximately 79% of them present only once. Sequenced: PBMCs. The receptors come from a man aged 50-59 years in good health and CMV-seronegative. Each CDR3 is given with its conserved first and last residue. A D gene is named only where the DNA matches it firmly. The listing skips clone size in some rows; elsewhere it reads once, few, many or a size class.

v_call: TRBV27
clone_size: .
j_call: TRBJ2-1
d_call: TRBD2
cdr3_nt: TGTGCCAGCAGTTTACGTATAGCGGGAGTAGGATACAATGAGCAGTTCTTC
cdr3_aa: CASSLRIAGVGYNEQFF

v_call: TRBV29-1
clone_size: .
j_call: TRBJ2-1
d_call: .
cdr3_nt: TGCAGCGTCCACAGGGTCTACAATGAGCAGTTCTTC
cdr3_aa: CSVHRVYNEQFF

v_call: TRBV28
clone_size: once
j_call: TRBJ2-3
d_call: TRBD2
cdr3_nt: TGTGCCAGCACTACGACCTTCCTGGGACTAGCGGGAGGGCCCCCAGATACGCAGTATTTT
cdr3_aa: CASTTTFLGLAGGPPDTQYF

v_call: TRBV5-1
clone_size: .
j_call: TRBJ1-4
d_call: .
cdr3_nt: TGCGCCAGCAGCTTGGTATCGGGTCTCTCGAGTGAAAAACTGTTTTTT
cdr3_aa: CASSLVSGLSSEKLFF

v_call: TRBV14
clone_size: .
j_call: TRBJ2-7
d_call: TRBD1
cdr3_nt: TGTGCCAGCAGCCGGTTACAGGGGGGCGATGCCTACGAGCAGTACTTC
cdr3_aa: CASSRLQGGDAYEQYF

v_call: TRBV29-1
clone_size: once
j_call: TRBJ1-1
d_call: .
cdr3_nt: TGCAGCGCTAGAACCGGGTCGGGGAACACTGAAGCTTTCTTT
cdr3_aa: CSARTGSGNTEAFF

v_call: TRBV9
clone_size: .
j_call: TRBJ2-7
d_call: TRBD2
cdr3_nt: TGTGCCAGCAGCGCTAGCGGGGCCTACGAGCAGTACTTC
cdr3_aa: CASSASGAYEQYF

v_call: TRBV5-1
clone_size: .
j_call: TRBJ2-1
d_call: TRBD2
cdr3_nt: TGCGCCAGCAGCTCAGAGGGAGGGCATAACAATGAGCAGTTCTTC
cdr3_aa: CASSSEGGHNNEQFF

v_call: TRBV10-2
clone_size: .
j_call: TRBJ2-1
d_call: .
cdr3_nt: TGCGCCAGCAGTGAGTCAAGTGGCGGTACCCCCTACAATGAGCAGTTCTTC
cdr3_aa: CASSESSGGTPYNEQFF

v_call: TRBV6-1
clone_size: once
j_call: TRBJ2-6
d_call: .
cdr3_nt: TGTGCCAGCAGTGCACTCAGCTGGGGGGGCGGGGCCAACGTCCTGACTTTC
cdr3_aa: CASSALSWGGGANVLTF

v_call: TRBV6-5
clone_size: .
j_call: TRBJ2-2
d_call: TRBD2
cdr3_nt: TGTGCCAGCAGTTACGTCGGGAGGGCCTCCGGGGAGCTGTTTTTT
cdr3_aa: CASSYVGRASGELFF

v_call: TRBV5-1
clone_size: .
j_call: TRBJ2-7
d_call: TRBD2
cdr3_nt: TGCGCCAGCAGCTTGACTAGCGGCTCCTACGAGCAGTACTTC
cdr3_aa: CASSLTSGSYEQYF

v_call: TRBV10-1
clone_size: .
j_call: TRBJ2-3
d_call: .
cdr3_nt: TGCGCCAGCAGTGAGTCGGAGGGCTTCACAGATACGCAGTATTTT
cdr3_aa: CASSESEGFTDTQYF

v_call: TRBV19
clone_size: .
j_call: TRBJ1-2
d_call: TRBD1
cdr3_nt: TGTGCCAGTAGTATAAGAGGACAGGGGGCGAATGACTATGGCTACACCTTC
cdr3_aa: CASSIRGQGANDYGYTF

v_call: TRBV19
clone_size: .
j_call: TRBJ2-7
d_call: TRBD1
cdr3_nt: TGTGCCAGCCGTAGGACAGGGGGCTTCGAGCCCTACGAGCAGTACTTC
cdr3_aa: CASRRTGGFEPYEQYF

v_call: TRBV4-1
clone_size: .
j_call: TRBJ2-5
d_call: .
cdr3_nt: TGCGCCAGCAGCCGAGGGCCGGAGGGGGGGGCCCAAGAGACCCAGTACTTC
cdr3_aa: CASSRGPEGGAQETQYF

v_call: TRBV30
clone_size: .
j_call: TRBJ2-3
d_call: TRBD1
cdr3_nt: TGTGCCTGGATACCGGGACAGGTGGATACGCAGTATTTT
cdr3_aa: CAWIPGQVDTQYF

v_call: TRBV29-1
clone_size: .
j_call: TRBJ2-2
d_call: TRBD2
cdr3_nt: TGCAGCGTTCGCGGACTAGCGGGGACCGGGGAGCTGTTTTTT
cdr3_aa: CSVRGLAGTGELFF

v_call: TRBV30
clone_size: once
j_call: TRBJ2-7
d_call: .
cdr3_nt: TGTGCCTGGAGTGTACAGGGCGCAAGGGAGCAGTACTTC
cdr3_aa: CAWSVQGAREQYF

v_call: TRBV19
clone_size: .
j_call: TRBJ1-4
d_call: .
cdr3_nt: TGTGCCAGTAGTGGGCGTGCAACTAATGAAAAACTGTTTTTT
cdr3_aa: CASSGRATNEKLFF

v_call: TRBV12-5
clone_size: .
j_call: TRBJ2-1
d_call: TRBD2
cdr3_nt: TGTGCTAGTGGTTTGTCAGCGGGAGTATGGGTCTACAATGAGCAGTTCTTC
cdr3_aa: CASGLSAGVWVYNEQFF

v_call: TRBV30
clone_size: once
j_call: TRBJ2-7
d_call: TRBD1
cdr3_nt: TGTGCCTGGAGTAAGACAGGGGGCGGTGACGAGCAGTACTTC
cdr3_aa: CAWSKTGGGDEQYF

v_call: TRBV11-2
clone_size: .
j_call: TRBJ2-3
d_call: .
cdr3_nt: TGTGCCAGCAGCTTAGATCAGTGGGGCGCAGGGGAGGATACGCAGTATTTT
cdr3_aa: CASSLDQWGAGEDTQYF

v_call: TRBV18
clone_size: .
j_call: TRBJ1-1
d_call: .
cdr3_nt: TGTGCCAGCTCACCACAAGGGGGGAACACTGAAGCTTTCTTT
cdr3_aa: CASSPQGGNTEAFF

v_call: TRBV19
clone_size: .
j_call: TRBJ2-7
d_call: TRBD1
cdr3_nt: TGTGCCAGTAGTGTTCAGGGACAGGAGTACTTC
cdr3_aa: CASSVQGQEYF

v_call: TRBV7-2
clone_size: .
j_call: TRBJ1-1
d_call: TRBD1
cdr3_nt: TGTGCCAGCAGCTCTAGACCGGGACAGGGGGCTGAAGCTTTCTTT
cdr3_aa: CASSSRPGQGAEAFF

v_call: TRBV19
clone_size: .
j_call: TRBJ1-3
d_call: .
cdr3_nt: TGTGCCAGTAGCCCCAGGAGGGTTTCTGGAAACACCATATATTTT
cdr3_aa: CASSPRRVSGNTIYF

v_call: TRBV9
clone_size: .
j_call: TRBJ2-1
d_call: TRBD2
cdr3_nt: TGTGCCAGCAGCGTAGACGTAGGTAGCGGGATTTTGTCCTACAATGAGCAGTTCTTC
cdr3_aa: CASSVDVGSGILSYNEQFF

v_call: TRBV28
clone_size: few
j_call: TRBJ2-7
d_call: TRBD2
cdr3_nt: TGTGCCAGCAGTCGCCCCGTAGCGGGAGCCCACGAGCAGTACTTC
cdr3_aa: CASSRPVAGAHEQYF

v_call: TRBV19
clone_size: .
j_call: TRBJ1-5
d_call: .
cdr3_nt: TGTGCCAGTACCGGGGGTCGAGTTGGTGGGCAGCCCCAGCATTTT
cdr3_aa: CASTGGRVGGQPQHF

v_call: TRBV28
clone_size: .
j_call: TRBJ1-1
d_call: .
cdr3_nt: TGTGCCAGCAAATTGCCCGGGGGGCAAGTGTACACTGAAGCTTTCTTT
cdr3_aa: CASKLPGGQVYTEAFF

v_call: TRBV27
clone_size: once
j_call: TRBJ2-1
d_call: .
cdr3_nt: TGTGCCAGCAGCGCTGGTGGAGATGGCCAGTTCTTC
cdr3_aa: CASSAGGDGQFF

v_call: TRBV18
clone_size: few
j_call: TRBJ2-2
d_call: .
cdr3_nt: TGTGCCAGCTCACCACCGAACCGGGGATCGGTCACCGGGGAGCTGTTTTTT
cdr3_aa: CASSPPNRGSVTGELFF

v_call: TRBV27
clone_size: few
j_call: TRBJ1-4
d_call: .
cdr3_nt: TGTGCCAGCAGTTTAAGGGAGGGTTTTGAAAAACTGTTTTTT
cdr3_aa: CASSLREGFEKLFF

v_call: TRBV11-2
clone_size: once
j_call: TRBJ2-7
d_call: TRBD1
cdr3_nt: TGTGCCAGCAGCTCAAGGGGGCTAAATAACGAGCAGTACTTC
cdr3_aa: CASSSRGLNNEQYF

v_call: TRBV27
clone_size: .
j_call: TRBJ2-1
d_call: TRBD2
cdr3_nt: TGTGCCAGCAGTTTAACCGGACTAGCGGGTTACAATGAGCAGTTCTTC
cdr3_aa: CASSLTGLAGYNEQFF

v_call: TRBV19
clone_size: .
j_call: TRBJ1-2
d_call: .
cdr3_nt: TGTGCCAGTAGTATAGGACCTGCGGTCTATGGCTACACCTTC
cdr3_aa: CASSIGPAVYGYTF

v_call: TRBV7-2
clone_size: .
j_call: TRBJ2-3
d_call: TRBD2
cdr3_nt: TGTGCCAGCAGCTTCCGGCCCGGACTAGCGGATAGCACAGATACGCAGTATTTT
cdr3_aa: CASSFRPGLADSTDTQYF

v_call: TRBV15
clone_size: .
j_call: TRBJ2-7
d_call: .
cdr3_nt: TGTGCCACCAGCAGAGGTCAGGTTGGCGAGCAGTACTTC
cdr3_aa: CATSRGQVGEQYF

v_call: TRBV4-1
clone_size: .
j_call: TRBJ2-2
d_call: TRBD2
cdr3_nt: TGCGCCAGCAGCCAAGATCGAGCGGGAGGTACCGGGGAGCTGTTTTTT
cdr3_aa: CASSQDRAGGTGELFF

v_call: TRBV29-1
clone_size: .
j_call: TRBJ1-1
d_call: .
cdr3_nt: TGCAGCGTTGGGGGGCTTGAAGCTTTCTTT
cdr3_aa: CSVGGLEAFF

v_call: TRBV28
clone_size: .
j_call: TRBJ2-7
d_call: .
cdr3_nt: TGTGCCAGCAGCCGGGACTACGAGCAGTACTTC
cdr3_aa: CASSRDYEQYF

v_call: TRBV6-1
clone_size: .
j_call: TRBJ1-5
d_call: .
cdr3_nt: TGTGCCAGCGGCCGGGGTAGCAATCAGCCCCAGCATTTT
cdr3_aa: CASGRGSNQPQHF

v_call: TRBV7-9
clone_size: .
j_call: TRBJ1-2
d_call: TRBD1
cdr3_nt: TGTGCCAGCAGCCCGGGACAGGGGATCTATGGCTACACCTTC
cdr3_aa: CASSPGQGIYGYTF

v_call: TRBV5-4
clone_size: .
j_call: TRBJ2-3
d_call: TRBD2
cdr3_nt: TGTGCCAGCAGTCTAGCGGGAGCCTCCACAGATACGCAGTATTTT
cdr3_aa: CASSLAGASTDTQYF

v_call: TRBV23-1
clone_size: .
j_call: TRBJ1-4
d_call: TRBD1
cdr3_nt: TGCGCCAGCAGTCAATCGAGGACAGGGGTGGAGGAAAAACTGTTTTTT
cdr3_aa: CASSQSRTGVEEKLFF

v_call: TRBV29-1
clone_size: .
j_call: TRBJ2-1
d_call: TRBD2
cdr3_nt: TGCAGCGGAAGCGGACTAGCGGGAGTTGAGCAGTTCTTC
cdr3_aa: CSGSGLAGVEQFF

v_call: TRBV30
clone_size: .
j_call: TRBJ2-3
d_call: .
cdr3_nt: TGTGCCTGGAGTCTACTAGGATGGGGCACAGATACGCAGTATTTT
cdr3_aa: CAWSLLGWGTDTQYF

v_call: TRBV28
clone_size: .
j_call: TRBJ1-1
d_call: .
cdr3_nt: TGTGCCAGCAGAGGGGGGGGAAGCACTGAAGCTTTCTTT
cdr3_aa: CASRGGGSTEAFF